The next 25 T cell receptor beta chains were all read from a single sample in a study of technical replicates of blood from a handful of donors. Here immunoSEQ multiplex PCR was the method, and the copy in TCRdb shows in-frame clones only, minus some. The sample records approximately 74,000 clones, 80% to 90% being singletons. Sequenced: PBMCs. These receptors were taken from a human donor in good health. Some clones in this sample may be carry-over from other donors' samples.

The chain joins TRBV6-5 to TRBJ2-5, with 7 nucleotides matching TRBD1. The CDR3 consists of 14 residues. J gave up 3 bases and V 2 bases, and 3 bases lay outside the gene matches. The germline V gene encodes CDR1 MNHEY and CDR2 SVGAGI. The CDR3 nucleotides are TGTGCCAGCAGTTACGGTACAGGGGAAGAGACCCAGTACTTC. Protein sequence: CASSYGTGEETQYF.

This clone was observed a single time. The rearrangement joins TRBV6-6 to TRBJ1-3; the D is unclear. Per germline, CDR1 MNHNY and CDR2 SVGAGI (reference sequence). V was cut by 2 bases and J by 0 bases, with 11 bases left in between. The CDR3 has 16 residues. In DNA form, the CDR3 reads TGTGCCAGCAGTTACGTCACAGCTTACTCTGGAAACACCATATATTTT. The encoded protein is CASSYVTAYSGNTIYF.

The table lists this clone with a count of one. The gene calls are TRBV6-5 and TRBJ2-7, with D unclear. CDR1 MNHEY and CDR2 SVGAGI come from the germline V gene. This CDR3 has 16 amino acids. Trimming cost V 0 bases and J 5 bases, with 17 bases left between them. CDR3 amino acids: CASSYSKELRLHEQYF. The CDR3 bases are TGTGCCAGCAGTTACTCGAAGGAACTACGTCTCCACGAGCAGTACTTC.

The chain couples TRBV11-2 to TRBJ2-5; possibly TRBD2 for D (6 bases). The CDR3 extends over 17 amino acids. The V end was cut by 1 base, the J end by 0 bases, with 15 bases between. CDR1 is SGHAT, CDR2 FQNNGV, per germline. The CDR3 sequence: CASSLGAGPRYQETQYF. In nucleotides, the CDR3 is TGTGCCAGCAGCTTAGGAGCGGGCCCACGGTACCAAGAGACCCAGTACTTC.

This rearrangement joins TRBV5-6 to TRBJ2-7; 8 nucleotides align to TRBD2. The length of the CDR3 is 15 residues. The germline CDR1 and CDR2 sequences are SGHDT and YYEEEE. After removal of 2 bases from V and 0 bases from J, the junction contained 4 bases not matched to a gene. The CDR3 here is CASSLWLAGSYEQYF. DNA of the CDR3: TGTGCCAGCAGCTTATGGCTAGCGGGCTCCTACGAGCAGTACTTC.

This rearrangement joins TRBV7-2 to TRBJ1-5, with D unresolved. The CDR3 spans 14 residues. Trimming pared 1 base from V and 5 bases from J, leaving 9 bases between. Germline values: CDR1 SGHTA, CDR2 FQGNSA. The CDR3 DNA is TGTGCCAGCAGCTTAGTCGGCGGATATCAGCCCCAGCATTTT. It yields the protein CASSLVGGYQPQHF.

This chain uses TRBV5-4 with TRBJ2-7; 11 nucleotides align to TRBD1. In germline, CDR1 is SGHNT, CDR2 YYREEE (reference sequence). CDR3 length: 15 amino acids. Trimming removed 5 bases from V and 3 bases from J; junction bases left unmatched: 7. This chain's CDR3 is CASRQGQGDGYEQYF. The CDR3 DNA is TGTGCCAGCAGGCAGGGACAGGGGGACGGCTACGAGCAGTACTTC.

V is TRBV5-1 and J is TRBJ2-3, with TRBD2 matching 10 bases. Germline-derived CDR1 and CDR2 are SGHRS and YFSETQ. The CDR3 totals 14 residues. V lost 7 bases to trimming and J lost 4 bases; unmatched junction nucleotides: 6. Here the CDR3 DNA reads TGCGCCAGCGGAAGCGGGGGGGCCGCAGATACGCAGTATTTT. Protein: CASGSGGAADTQYF.

V gene TRBV6-5 combines with J gene TRBJ1-5, with D hard to call. CDR3 length: 13 residues. The germline V gene encodes CDR1 MNHEY and CDR2 SVGAGI. V lost 5 bases, J lost 7 bases, and 12 bases lay in between. In nucleotides, the CDR3 is TGTGCCAGCAGTGCCGGAGGCGGGCAGCCCCAGCATTTT. Protein sequence: CASSAGGGQPQHF.

The chain uses TRBV5-1 and TRBJ2-3; maybe TRBD2 (6 bases). Germline assignment: CDR1 SGHRS and CDR2 YFSETQ. Trimming left V 2 bases short and J 2 bases short, with 12 bases between. CDR3 size: 15 residues. The CDR3 nucleotides read TGCGCCAGCAGCTTTTCCGGACTAACCACAGATACGCAGTATTTT. It is translated as CASSFSGLTTDTQYF.

V and J are TRBV25-1 and TRBJ2-3, with a possible D match to TRBD2 (5 bases). Trimming pared 5 bases from V and 6 bases from J, leaving 12 bases between. Germline V gene lookup returns CDR1 MGHDK and CDR2 SYGVNS. The CDR3 consists of 13 residues. The CDR3 DNA follows: TGTGCCAGCAGTCGGGGTTCGTTTGATACGCAGTATTTT. Encoded protein: CASSRGSFDTQYF.

V and J are TRBV27 and TRBJ1-4; a possible D gene is TRBD1 (6 bases). V shed 4 bases and J shed 2 bases, with 11 bases lying between them. Germline V gene data show CDR1 as MNHEY and CDR2 as SMNVEV (reference sequence). The CDR3 is 15 residues long. The CDR3 loop reads CASSSSRGTNEKLFF. DNA of the CDR3: TGTGCCAGCAGTTCCAGTAGGGGGACTAATGAAAAACTGTTTTTT.

J is TRBJ2-5 and V is TRBV4-2; 9 nucleotides agree with TRBD2. CDR3 length: 16 residues. J lost 7 bases, V lost 1 base, and 10 bases had no gene match. The germline V gene has CDR1 LGHNA and CDR2 YNFKEQ. DNA of the CDR3: TGTGCCAGCAGCCAAGGTCCCCTAGCGGGGATTCCGACCCAGTACTTC. It is translated as CASSQGPLAGIPTQYF.

The CDR3 loop is CASSYSGDTQYF. CDR3 coding DNA: TGTGCCAGCAGCTACAGCGGAGATACGCAGTATTTT. The V call is TRBV5-4, the J call TRBJ2-3; D possibly corresponds to TRBD2 (5 bases). The germline V and J ends were trimmed by 3 bases and 5 bases, with 7 bases remaining between them. This CDR3 is 12 amino acids long. Germline lookup yields CDR1 SGHNT and CDR2 YYREEE (reference sequence).

V gene TRBV13 combines with J gene TRBJ2-6; no clear D gene. Germline lookup yields CDR1 PRHDT and CDR2 FYEKMQ (reference sequence). The V end lost 5 bases, the J end lost 0 bases, and 11 bases lay between the germline ends. CDR3 length: 16 residues. This chain's CDR3 is CASSHILPSGANVLTF. The CDR3 DNA reads TGTGCCAGCAGCCACATTTTGCCCTCTGGGGCCAACGTCCTGACTTTC.

This chain connects TRBV30 to TRBJ1-1; tentatively, D is TRBD1 (5 bases). The V end was cut by 6 bases, the J end by 5 bases, with 19 bases between. CDR1 is GTSNPN, CDR2 SVGIG, per germline (reference sequence). This CDR3 has 14 residues. The CDR3 sequence: CACSVAGGGTEAFF. The CDR3, as DNA: TGTGCCTGTTCCGTTGCGGGGGGGGGTACTGAAGCTTTCTTT. Combining the CDR3 with reference TRBV30 and TRBJ1-1 gives the whole variable domain SQTIHQWPATLVQPVGSPLSLECTVEGTSNPNLYWYRQAAGRGLQLLFYSVGIGQISSEVPQNLSASRPQDRQFILSSKKLLLSDSGFYLCACSVAGGGTEAFFGQGTRLTVV.

This clone has more than one count but fewer than ten. The CDR3 loop reads CASSPLGDYGYTF. The CDR3 DNA reads TGTGCCAGCAGCCCCCTCGGTGACTATGGCTACACCTTC. The chain links TRBV11-2 to TRBJ1-2; no clear D gene. Germline CDR1 SGHAT, CDR2 FQNNGV. V lost 5 bases and J 3 bases, leaving 10 bases between the germline ends. CDR3 length: 13 amino acids.

This rearrangement joins TRBV7-6 to TRBJ2-5, with 9 bases identical to TRBD2. The J segment lost 5 bases and the V segment lost 5 bases, leaving 15 bases of the junction unmatched. The CDR3 has 17 amino acids. Germline V gene sequence: CDR1 SGHVS, CDR2 FNYEAQ. The CDR3 spells CASSPTSRGGRRETQYF. CDR3 coding DNA: TGTGCCAGCAGCCCGACGTCGCGGGGGGGCCGTCGGGAGACCCAGTACTTC.

The chain recombines TRBV7-2 with TRBJ2-7, with 12 bases fitting TRBD1. CDR1 and CDR2 from the germline V gene are SGHTA and FQGNSA. The V segment lost 3 bases and the J segment 5 bases; nucleotides outside the gene matches: 2. The CDR3 length is 14 residues. The CDR3 reads CASSLGQGANEQYF. The CDR3 nucleotides read TGTGCCAGCAGCTTGGGACAGGGGGCCAACGAGCAGTACTTC.

This chain connects TRBV6-5 to TRBJ2-1; the match to TRBD2 covers 14 bases. With 4 bases clipped from V and 4 bases from J, the junction kept 3 bases outside the gene matches. CDR1 and CDR2 from the germline V gene are MNHEY and SVGAGI. This CDR3 region has 16 residues. The CDR3: CASSSRTSGGYNEQFF. The CDR3 nucleotides read TGTGCCAGCAGTTCCAGGACTAGCGGGGGGTACAATGAGCAGTTCTTC.

This sequence joins TRBV9 and TRBJ2-5; 8 nucleotides match TRBD1. The V gene's germline CDR1 is SGDLS and CDR2 YYNGEE. V shed 8 bases, J shed 1 base, and the junction held 7 bases outside the gene matches. The CDR3 has 14 amino acids. The CDR3 DNA sequence: TGTGCCAGTGGACAGGGCCCTACCCAAGAGACCCAGTACTTC. It yields the protein CASGQGPTQETQYF.

The V call is TRBV5-8, the J call TRBJ1-5; no definite D call. Germline V CDR1 and CDR2: SGHTS, YDEGEE. V lost 3 bases, J lost 4 bases, and 8 bases lay in between. The length of the CDR3 is 13 residues. The CDR3 region is CASSWTRNQPQHF. CDR3 bases: TGTGCCAGCAGCTGGACTAGGAATCAGCCCCAGCATTTT.

J is TRBJ2-7 and V is TRBV4-3, with 9 positions matching TRBD2. CDR3 length: 19 residues. CDR1 is LGHNA, CDR2 YSLEER, per germline. The trim removed 0 bases at V and 5 bases at J, leaving 17 bases unmatched. The CDR3 DNA is TGCGCCAGCAGCCAAGATGCGGATGTGAGCGGGGGGCCAGCCCACGAGCAGTACTTC. Its protein product is CASSQDADVSGGPAHEQYF.

The chain employs TRBV7-9 and TRBJ1-2; the match to TRBD1 covers 10 bases. Germline lookup yields CDR1 SEHNR and CDR2 FQNEAQ (reference sequence). The CDR3 totals 16 residues. The ends lost 5 bases at V and 3 bases at J; junction bases unmatched: 9. CDR3 sequence: CASSKRQGAVDYGYTF. The CDR3 DNA follows: TGTGCCAGCAGCAAACGACAGGGGGCGGTCGACTATGGCTACACCTTC.

The rearrangement links TRBV4-2 to TRBJ2-1; 13 positions match TRBD2. Germline CDR1 reads LGHNA; CDR2 reads YNFKEQ. The ends lost 4 bases at V and 10 bases at J; junction bases unmatched: 7. The CDR3 sequence is 15 residues long. The CDR3 DNA sequence: TGTGCCAGCAGCCCCGGGACTAGCGGGGTGGACGAGCAGTTCTTC. This gives the protein CASSPGTSGVDEQFF.